These 22 T cell receptor beta chains share one sample of origin, sequenced in a study of shared clonotypes between healthy human individuals. The naive CD8 subset, CD45RO-negative cells positively selected for CCR7, excluded terminally differentiated effector memory CD45RA+ cells. Assay used: immunoSEQ multiplex PCR; TCRdb lists only in-frame clones, some missing. Here the sample spans about 2.1 million clones, just over 90% being singletons. Sequencing used naive CD8+ T cells from PBMCs. These receptors were obtained from a young man in good health. Some clones in this sample may be carry-over from other donors' samples.

Notes on this clone: A junction end diverges from the germline sequence, so it may reflect a read error. The V gene is TRBV28, the J gene TRBJ2-4, with D unresolved. This CDR3 contains 13 residues. The germline V gene encodes CDR1 MDHEN and CDR2 SYDVKM. The CDR3 protein is CASSLDGRAALDF. CDR3 nucleotide sequence: TGTGCCAGCAGTTTAGACGGTCGGGCGGCTCTGGACTTC.

Points on this clone: Other DNA sequences of this sample code for an identical CDR3. The V and J genes are TRBV6-5 and TRBJ1-2; D gene unclear. Per the germline V gene, CDR1 is MNHEY and CDR2 is SVGAGI. The CDR3 is 13 residues long. Trimming left V 2 bases short and J 4 bases short, with 8 bases between. CDR3 bases: TGTGCCAGCAGTTACGCGGAGGGCTATGGCTACACCTTC. Amino acid sequence: CASSYAEGYGYTF.

The genes are TRBV4-3 and TRBJ2-7, with D perhaps being TRBD1 or TRBD2 (5 bases each). Germline V gene data show CDR1 as LGHNA and CDR2 as YSLEER. The CDR3 loop spans 13 amino acids. The V end lost 0 bases, the J end lost 7 bases, and 10 bases lay between the germline ends. This chain's CDR3 is CASSQDPGREQYF. DNA of the CDR3: TGCGCCAGCAGCCAAGATCCGGGGCGGGAGCAGTACTTC.

The chain employs TRBV11-2 and TRBJ2-1; 10 positions agree with TRBD2. Germline V CDR1 and CDR2: SGHAT, FQNNGV. The CDR3 consists of 13 residues. Unmatched junction bases numbered 5, after V lost 8 bases and J lost 7 bases. CDR3 residues: CASGLAGVNEQFF. CDR3 DNA: TGTGCCAGCGGGCTAGCGGGAGTTAATGAGCAGTTCTTC.

The chain uses TRBV10-2 and TRBJ1-2, with 8 bases that match TRBD1. The CDR3 runs to 12 residues. Trimming removed 9 bases from V and 9 bases from J; junction bases left unmatched: 9. Germline CDR1 reads WSHSY; CDR2 reads SAAADI. In DNA, the CDR3 is TGCGCCAGGCCCCAGGGGGCTAGGAGCTACACCTTC. Its translation: CARPQGARSYTF.

The chain carries TRBV28 and TRBJ1-4, with D possibly matching TRBD1 (6 bases). CDR3 length: 15 residues. V was cut by 6 bases and J by 2 bases, with 13 bases left in between. CDR1 MDHEN and CDR2 SYDVKM come from the germline V gene. The CDR3 loop reads CASRANQGTNEKLFF. CDR3 nucleotide sequence: TGTGCCAGCAGGGCCAATCAGGGGACTAATGAAAAACTGTTTTTT. The complete variable domain, with remaining parts taken from reference TRBV28 and TRBJ1-4, reads DVKVTQSSRYLVKRTGEKVFLECVQDMDHENMFWYRQDPGLGLRLIYFSYDVKMKEKGDIPEGYSVSREKKERFSLILESASTNQTSMYLCASRANQGTNEKLFFGSGTQLSVL.

The CDR3 DNA reads as TGTGCCAGCAGTTACACCCCAGGGTATGACAATGAGCAGTTCTTC. Amino acid sequence: CASSYTPGYDNEQFF. The chain combines TRBV6-6 with TRBJ2-1; tentative D call: TRBD1 (5 bases). CDR3 length: 15 amino acids. In germline, CDR1 is MNHNY, CDR2 SVGAGI (reference sequence). V was pared by 2 bases and J by 5 bases, with 13 bases between.

This rearrangement joins TRBV28 to TRBJ1-5, with no clear D. Trimming left V 4 bases short and J 3 bases short, with 10 bases between. Germline V CDR1 and CDR2: MDHEN, SYDVKM. The CDR3 is made up of 14 amino acids. Here the CDR3 DNA reads TGTGCCAGCAGTTCTAGGCAGAACAATCAGCCCCAGCATTTT. Its protein is CASSSRQNNQPQHF.

This chain joins TRBV30 and TRBJ1-1, with a possible D match to TRBD1 (5 bases). V lost 0 bases and J 5 bases, leaving 16 bases between the germline ends. Germline lookup yields CDR1 GTSNPN and CDR2 SVGIG (reference sequence). The CDR3 has 15 residues. CDR3 bases: TGTGCCTGGAGTGTACGGGCAGCCCGGGGGACTGAAGCTTTCTTT. Residues: CAWSVRAARGTEAFF.

This clone was found once. The genes are TRBV29-1 and TRBJ2-1; D perhaps matches TRBD1 (6 bases). CDR1 SQVTM and CDR2 ANQGSEA come from the germline V gene. V gave up 7 bases and J gave up 9 bases, with 16 bases separating them. This CDR3 spans 12 amino acids. CDR3 DNA: TGCAGCGCTCCGGGGTGGGGGCTTGAGCAGTTCTTC. Amino acids: CSAPGWGLEQFF.

This chain links TRBV7-9 with TRBJ2-5; 10 bases map to TRBD2. The V gene's germline CDR1 is SEHNR and CDR2 FQNEAQ (reference sequence). The ends lost 9 bases at V and 2 bases at J; junction bases unmatched: 6. The CDR3 runs to 14 residues. Written as DNA, the CDR3 is TGTGCCAGTAGGACTAGCGGACAACAAGAGACCCAGTACTTC. It yields the protein CASRTSGQQETQYF.

The chain employs TRBV7-8 and TRBJ2-1; no firm D call. The ends were cut back, 5 bases at V and 6 bases at J, with 17 bases in the middle. Per the germline V gene, CDR1 is SGHVS and CDR2 is FQNEAQ. This CDR3 contains 15 residues. The CDR3 is CASSVSAPESNEQFF. CDR3 coding DNA: TGTGCCAGCAGCGTTAGTGCCCCAGAGTCCAATGAGCAGTTCTTC.

Of note for this clone: A much larger clone lies a single base off, so this may be a read error. The chain carries TRBV6-1 and TRBJ2-7; TRBD1 might be the D (6 bases). With 4 bases removed from V and 2 bases from J, the gap between germline ends came to 9 bases. The CDR3 length is 13 residues. Germline assignment: CDR1 MNHNS and CDR2 SASEGT. The CDR3, as DNA: TGTGCCAGCAGTGTAGGACAGACCTACGAGCAGTACTTC. Its translation: CASSVGQTYEQYF.

This chain uses TRBV28 with TRBJ1-1; possible D gene TRBD1, 6 bases. CDR3 length equals 13 residues. Between the trimmed V and J ends, which lost 6 bases and 6 bases, there was a span of 14 bases. Germline V gene data show CDR1 as MDHEN and CDR2 as SYDVKM. In DNA form, the CDR3 reads TGTGCCAGCAGCCCCCTAGCAGGGGCTGAAGCTTTCTTT. Amino acids: CASSPLAGAEAFF.

The J gene is TRBJ2-7, the V gene TRBV15; tentatively, D is TRBD2 (5 bases). Germline CDR1 and CDR2: LNHNV and YYDKDF (reference sequence). CDR3 length equals 15 residues. Trimming pared 2 bases from V and 9 bases from J, leaving 20 bases between. CDR3 protein: CATSRSAPDSIGQYF. The CDR3 bases are TGTGCCACCAGCAGATCCGCCCCGGACTCGATAGGGCAGTACTTC.

The chain uses TRBV19 and TRBJ2-5, with D maybe TRBD2 (5 bases). The V end lost 3 bases, the J end lost 0 bases, and 8 bases lay between the germline ends. Per the germline V gene, CDR1 is LNHDA and CDR2 is SQIVND (reference sequence). The CDR3 consists of 14 residues. DNA for the CDR3: TGTGCCAGTAGTATGAGGGAGTACCAAGAGACCCAGTACTTC. This sequence encodes CASSMREYQETQYF.

This chain connects TRBV5-6 to TRBJ2-7; 12 bases are a match to TRBD2. The length of the CDR3 is 16 residues. J lost 2 bases, V lost 4 bases, and 7 bases had no gene match. CDR1 and CDR2 from the germline V gene are SGHDT and YYEEEE. The CDR3 is CASSPAWTSGTYEQYF. CDR3 nucleotide sequence: TGTGCCAGCAGCCCGGCGTGGACTAGCGGGACCTACGAGCAGTACTTC.

Remarks on this clone: Other DNA sequences in this sample translate to the same CDR3. The chain employs TRBV9 and TRBJ2-1; 7 positions match TRBD1. Germline V CDR1 and CDR2: SGDLS, YYNGEE. V shed 0 bases and J 4 bases; nucleotides not matched to a gene: 4. CDR3 length: 15 residues. The CDR3 bases are TGTGCCAGCAGCGTAGCAGGGGGAAATTACAATGAGCAGTTCTTC. Translated, it gives CASSVAGGNYNEQFF.

The rearrangement links TRBV11-2 to TRBJ2-7, with 7 nucleotides matching TRBD1. Germline-derived CDR1 and CDR2 are SGHAT and FQNNGV. This CDR3 has 15 amino acids. The V and J ends lost 5 bases and 0 bases, in that order; junction bases with no gene match: 7. CDR3 sequence (DNA): TGTGCCAGCAGCCAGGGGGTGCGAAACTCCTACGAGCAGTACTTC. Translating it yields CASSQGVRNSYEQYF.

The V and J genes are TRBV4-3 and TRBJ2-1; 7 bases align to TRBD2. V was pared by 0 bases and J by 2 bases, with 13 bases of the junction left unmatched. Germline V gives CDR1 LGHNA, CDR2 YSLEER. This CDR3 is 19 amino acids long. The CDR3 reads CASSQDSWREHNPYNEQFF. The CDR3, as DNA: TGCGCCAGCAGCCAAGATTCGTGGCGGGAGCATAACCCCTACAATGAGCAGTTCTTC.

The chain uses TRBV9 and TRBJ1-2; D is perhaps TRBD1 (5 bases). Between the trimmed V and J ends, which lost 0 bases and 2 bases, there was a span of 14 bases. The germline CDR1 and CDR2 sequences are SGDLS and YYNGEE. The CDR3 is made up of 16 amino acids. The CDR3 is CASSVDDRDLNYGYTF. DNA for the CDR3: TGTGCCAGCAGCGTAGACGACAGAGATCTGAACTATGGCTACACCTTC.

V gene TRBV5-1 combines with J gene TRBJ2-7; D is possibly TRBD1 (6 bases). The CDR3 totals 19 residues. The V end lost 4 bases, the J end lost 2 bases, and 28 bases lay between the germline ends. Germline values: CDR1 SGHRS, CDR2 YFSETQ. CDR3 coding DNA: TGCGCCAGCAGCCCTTCCACAGGGAGCGTGTCAATAAATCCCTACGAGCAGTACTTC. This translates into CASSPSTGSVSINPYEQYF.